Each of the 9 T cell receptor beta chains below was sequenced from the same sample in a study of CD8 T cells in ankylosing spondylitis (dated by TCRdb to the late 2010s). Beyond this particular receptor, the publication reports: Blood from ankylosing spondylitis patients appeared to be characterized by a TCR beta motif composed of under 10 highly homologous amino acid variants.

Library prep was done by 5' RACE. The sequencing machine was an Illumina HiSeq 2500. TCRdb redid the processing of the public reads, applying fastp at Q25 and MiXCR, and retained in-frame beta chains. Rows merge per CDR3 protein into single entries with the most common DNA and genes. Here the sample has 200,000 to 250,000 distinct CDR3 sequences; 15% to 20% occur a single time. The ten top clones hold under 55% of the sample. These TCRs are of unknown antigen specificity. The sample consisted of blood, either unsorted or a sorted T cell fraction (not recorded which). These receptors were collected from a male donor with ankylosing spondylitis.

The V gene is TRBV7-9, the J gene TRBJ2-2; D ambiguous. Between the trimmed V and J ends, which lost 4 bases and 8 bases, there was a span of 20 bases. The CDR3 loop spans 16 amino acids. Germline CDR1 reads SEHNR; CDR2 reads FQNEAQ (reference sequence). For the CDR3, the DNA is TGTGCCAGCAGCTCCCCTAGGTATCCGTTCTTTGGGGAGCTGTTTTTT. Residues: CASSSPRYPFFGELFF.

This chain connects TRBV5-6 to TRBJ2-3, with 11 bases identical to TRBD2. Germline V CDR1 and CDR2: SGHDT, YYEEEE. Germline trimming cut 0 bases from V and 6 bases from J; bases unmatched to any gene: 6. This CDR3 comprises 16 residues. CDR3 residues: CASSLGLAGSLDTQYF. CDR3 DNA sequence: TGTGCCAGCAGCTTGGGACTAGCGGGGTCTCTGGATACGCAGTATTTT.

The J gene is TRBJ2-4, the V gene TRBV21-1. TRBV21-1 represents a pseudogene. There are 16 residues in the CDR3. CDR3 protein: CASSKCEILAKNIQYF. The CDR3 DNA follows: TGTGCCAGCAGCAAATGTGAGATATTAGCCAAAAACATTCAGTACTTC.

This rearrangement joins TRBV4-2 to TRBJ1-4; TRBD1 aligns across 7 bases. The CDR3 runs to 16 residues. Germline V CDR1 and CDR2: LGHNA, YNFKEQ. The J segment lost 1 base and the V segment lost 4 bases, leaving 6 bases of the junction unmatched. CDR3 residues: CASSRQGLETNEKLFF. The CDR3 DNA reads TGTGCCAGCAGCCGACAGGGCTTGGAAACTAATGAAAAACTGTTTTTT.

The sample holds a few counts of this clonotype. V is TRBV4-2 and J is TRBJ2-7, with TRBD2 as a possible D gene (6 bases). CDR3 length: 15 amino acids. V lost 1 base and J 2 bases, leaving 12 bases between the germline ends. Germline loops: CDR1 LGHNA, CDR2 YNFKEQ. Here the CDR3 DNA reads TGTGCCAGCAGCCAAGGGAAGACGGGGGCCTACGAGCAGTACTTC. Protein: CASSQGKTGAYEQYF.

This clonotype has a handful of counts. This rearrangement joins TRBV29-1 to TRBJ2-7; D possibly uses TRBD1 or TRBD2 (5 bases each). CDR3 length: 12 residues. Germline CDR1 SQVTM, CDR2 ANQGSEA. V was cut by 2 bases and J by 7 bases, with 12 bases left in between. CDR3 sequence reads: CSVERGVGEQYF. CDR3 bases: TGCAGCGTTGAAAGAGGGGTGGGAGAGCAGTACTTC.

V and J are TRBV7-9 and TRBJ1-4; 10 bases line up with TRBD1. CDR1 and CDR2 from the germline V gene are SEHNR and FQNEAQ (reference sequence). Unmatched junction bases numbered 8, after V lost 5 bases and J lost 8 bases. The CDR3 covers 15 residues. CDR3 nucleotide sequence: TGTGCCAGCAGCGTAACGGGACAGGGGATCGAAAAACTGTTTTTT. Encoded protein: CASSVTGQGIEKLFF.

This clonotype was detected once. CDR3 region: CASSQESGKSSYNEQFF. The CDR3 DNA is TGTGCCAGCAGCCAAGAGAGCGGGAAATCCTCCTACAATGAGCAGTTCTTC. The chain uses TRBV3-1 and TRBJ2-1, with 7 bases lining up with TRBD2. The germline gives CDR1 LGHDT, CDR2 YNNKEL (reference sequence). V shed 0 bases and J 0 bases; nucleotides not matched to a gene: 5. The CDR3 loop spans 17 amino acids.

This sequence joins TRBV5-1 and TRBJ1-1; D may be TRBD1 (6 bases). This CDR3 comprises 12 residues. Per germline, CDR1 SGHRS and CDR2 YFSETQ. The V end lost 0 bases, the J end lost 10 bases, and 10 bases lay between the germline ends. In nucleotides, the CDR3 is TGCGCCAGCAGCTTGGAGGGGGTGGGAGCTTTCTTT. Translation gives CASSLEGVGAFF.